The 32 T cell receptor beta chains below all came from one sample that was sequenced in a study of cytomegalovirus exposure and HLA in healthy donors (dated by TCRdb to 2016 to 2017). The library was built by means of the immunoSEQ multiplex PCR assay. The multiplex PCR relied on a mix of 60 forward primers for TCR Vbeta segments and 13 reverse primers for TCR Jbeta segments. The clones in this table, taken by TCRdb from immuneACCESS, are in-frame only. Not every clone is retained; where verified, under half of the shortfall comes from an unresolved V gene, and the cause of the rest is unknown. The sample table records under 55,000 clones; 65% to 85% of these occur just once. The ten largest account for approximately 2.7% of the sample. Sequenced sample: PBMCs. The origin of the receptors is a man between 18 and 29 years old in good health and CMV-seronegative.

This clone was seen more than once but under ten times. The rearrangement joins TRBV7-2 to TRBJ1-5, with D tentatively TRBD1 (5 bases). The CDR3 length is 14 residues. Between the trimmed V and J ends, which lost 5 bases and 1 base, there was a span of 9 bases. Germline lookup yields CDR1 SGHTA and CDR2 FQGNSA. The CDR3 region has the DNA TGTGCCAGCAGCCAGGGACTGAGCAATCAGCCCCAGCATTTT. This gives the protein CASSQGLSNQPQHF.

The rearrangement uses TRBV6-5 and TRBJ1-3; 7 nucleotides line up with TRBD1. The CDR3 sequence is 15 residues long. The V segment lost 8 bases and the J segment 2 bases; nucleotides outside the gene matches: 9. Germline-derived CDR1 and CDR2 are MNHEY and SVGAGI. CDR3 nucleotides: TGTGCCAGCTCGAGGGACAGTCTACCTGGAAACACCATATATTTT. Translating it yields CASSRDSLPGNTIYF.

The CDR3 DNA reads TGTGCCAGCAGCTTAGAAGCCAGCGGAACTTACAATGAGCAGTTCTTC. Translation gives CASSLEASGTYNEQFF. The chain recombines TRBV7-2 with TRBJ2-1; D may be TRBD2 (5 bases). V was cut by 1 base and J by 4 bases, with 14 bases left in between. From germline, CDR1 is SGHTA and CDR2 FQGNSA. The CDR3 totals 16 residues.

The chain uses TRBV9 and TRBJ2-3; possible D gene TRBD2, 6 bases. CDR1 SGDLS and CDR2 YYNGEE come from the germline V gene. This CDR3 contains 15 residues. The V and J ends lost 0 bases and 2 bases respectively, with 10 bases between them. The CDR3 sequence: CASSVGRESTDTQYF. DNA of the CDR3: TGTGCCAGCAGCGTAGGACGGGAGTCCACAGATACGCAGTATTTT.

This sequence joins TRBV7-9 and TRBJ2-3; no firm D call. This CDR3 region has 13 residues. Trimming removed 6 bases at V and 4 bases at J, with 11 bases between. Germline V CDR1 and CDR2: SEHNR, FQNEAQ (reference sequence). The CDR3 nucleotides are TGTGCCAGCAGGAGTCGTCTGGCAGATACGCAGTATTTT. This gives the protein CASRSRLADTQYF.

This rearrangement joins TRBV28 to TRBJ1-2; 7 bases match TRBD1. V shed 3 bases and J 2 bases; nucleotides not matched to a gene: 0. CDR1 MDHEN and CDR2 SYDVKM come from the germline V gene. The CDR3 runs to 13 residues. The CDR3 DNA sequence: TGTGCCAGCAGTTTGACAGGGAACTATGGCTACACCTTC. Protein sequence: CASSLTGNYGYTF.

The V and J genes are TRBV10-3 and TRBJ1-2; D might be TRBD1 (5 bases). CDR1 ENHRY and CDR2 SYGVKD come from the germline V gene. The V and J ends lost 8 bases and 0 bases respectively, with 13 bases between them. This CDR3 has 14 amino acids. CDR3 nucleotides: TGTGCCATCCGCTCTTTACAGGCTAACTATGGCTACACCTTC. This gives the protein CAIRSLQANYGYTF.

A few counts support this clone. Other nucleotide sequences in the sample specify the same CDR3. CDR3 in amino acids: CASSWADRGEMETQYF. CDR3 coding DNA: TGTGCCAGCAGCTGGGCGGACAGGGGGGAAATGGAGACCCAGTACTTC. This chain joins TRBV7-9 and TRBJ2-5, with 10 bases fitting TRBD1. V was clipped by 4 bases and J by 5 bases; unmatched bases: 10. The CDR3 runs 16 residues. From germline, CDR1 is SEHNR and CDR2 FQNEAQ (reference sequence).

The V gene is TRBV2, the J gene TRBJ2-7, with D possibly matching TRBD2 (5 bases). CDR3 length equals 12 residues. Trimming removed 8 bases from V and 2 bases from J, with 10 bases in between. Germline values: CDR1 SNHLY, CDR2 FYNNEI. This CDR3 is CASVRETYEQYF. The CDR3 DNA reads as TGTGCCAGCGTGAGGGAGACCTACGAGCAGTACTTC.

The V gene is TRBV6-1, the J gene TRBJ2-3, with D possibly matching TRBD1 (6 bases). V shed 5 bases and J shed 3 bases, with 9 bases lying between them. Germline loops: CDR1 MNHNS, CDR2 SASEGT. This CDR3 region has 13 residues. CDR3 coding DNA: TGTGCCAGCAGTTTACAGGGTACAGATACGCAGTATTTT. It codes for CASSLQGTDTQYF.

The chain is built from TRBV10-3 and TRBJ2-1; D gene unclear. V shed 0 bases and J shed 8 bases, with 11 bases lying between them. The CDR3 totals 14 residues. Per the germline V gene, CDR1 is ENHRY and CDR2 is SYGVKD. CDR3 sequence (DNA): TGTGCCATCAGTGAGTCCGACACGACCCATGAGCAGTTCTTC. This sequence encodes CAISESDTTHEQFF.

The V gene is TRBV29-1, the J gene TRBJ2-7, with 7 bases aligning to TRBD1. The CDR3 is 15 amino acids. Trimming removed 4 bases from V and 2 bases from J; junction bases left unmatched: 11. In germline, CDR1 is SQVTM, CDR2 ANQGSEA. CDR3 nucleotides: TGCAGCGTTGGTCCAGGACAGGACCCCACCTACGAGCAGTACTTC. Translating it yields CSVGPGQDPTYEQYF.

This chain links TRBV29-1 with TRBJ2-7; 8 nucleotides agree with TRBD2. The germline CDR1 and CDR2 sequences are SQVTM and ANQGSEA. V was pared by 4 bases and J by 2 bases, with 7 bases of the junction left unmatched. The CDR3 runs to 14 residues. The CDR3 spells CSVVLAEGTYEQYF. CDR3 coding DNA: TGCAGCGTTGTACTAGCGGAGGGAACCTACGAGCAGTACTTC.

The CDR3 loop is CASSLALSTGGVLSYEQYF. For the CDR3, the DNA is TGTGCCAGCAGCTTAGCGCTCTCGACAGGGGGCGTCCTCTCCTACGAGCAGTACTTC. The chain combines TRBV7-2 with TRBJ2-7; 10 nucleotides align to TRBD1. The CDR3 runs 19 residues. V lost 0 bases and J lost 0; bases outside the gene matches: 11. Germline-derived CDR1 and CDR2 are SGHTA and FQGNSA.

The chain has TRBV7-2 and TRBJ2-7; 7 nucleotides line up with TRBD1. The CDR3 sequence is 15 residues long. The germline V gene encodes CDR1 SGHTA and CDR2 FQGNSA. V lost 5 bases and J lost 4; bases outside the gene matches: 11. CDR3 nucleotides: TGTGCCAGCAGCCCTGGGACAGTGTCTCCTTACGAGCAGTACTTC. The encoded protein is CASSPGTVSPYEQYF.

The chain recombines TRBV4-3 with TRBJ1-2, with a tentative D call TRBD1 (6 bases). The CDR3 sequence is 16 residues long. The ends were cut back, 1 base at V and 3 bases at J, with 15 bases in the middle. Germline V gene data show CDR1 as LGHNA and CDR2 as YSLEER. The CDR3: CASSQVPTGWDYGYTF. In nucleotides, the CDR3 is TGCGCCAGCAGCCAAGTTCCGACAGGCTGGGACTATGGCTACACCTTC.

J is TRBJ1-2 and V is TRBV7-6, with TRBD1 identical over 10 bases. This CDR3 contains 14 residues. CDR1 and CDR2 (germline): SGHVS, FNYEAQ. With V trimmed by 6 bases and J by 8 bases, 9 bases remained unmatched. The CDR3 region is CASSRDRGGSGYTF. For the CDR3, the DNA is TGTGCCAGCAGTCGGGACAGGGGAGGCTCGGGCTACACCTTC.

The chain is built from TRBV18 and TRBJ1-3; D not resolved. The germline V and J ends were trimmed by 3 bases and 2 bases, with 11 bases remaining between them. From germline, CDR1 is KGHSH and CDR2 LQKENI. This CDR3 spans 15 amino acids. In DNA, the CDR3 is TGTGCCAGCTCACCCCCTGCAGAAACTGGAAACACCATATATTTT. This translates into CASSPPAETGNTIYF.

The rearrangement joins TRBV4-1 to TRBJ1-3; 7 bases fit TRBD1. With V trimmed by 0 bases and J by 4 bases, 3 bases remained unmatched. Germline values: CDR1 MGHRA, CDR2 YSYEKL. This CDR3 has 15 amino acids. In nucleotides, the CDR3 is TGCGCCAGCAGCCAAGATCGGGGACAGGGAAACACCATATATTTT. It encodes CASSQDRGQGNTIYF.

This clone was counted between two and nine times. The chain joins TRBV4-3 to TRBJ2-3, with a weak D call TRBD2 (6 bases). The CDR3 extends over 15 amino acids. Germline assignment: CDR1 LGHNA and CDR2 YSLEER. V shed 1 base and J shed 0 bases, with 8 bases lying between them. DNA of the CDR3: TGCGCCAGCAGCCAAGGCGGGACCAGCACAGATACGCAGTATTTT. As protein: CASSQGGTSTDTQYF.

The chain is built from TRBV28 and TRBJ1-1; the D is unclear. Germline loops: CDR1 MDHEN, CDR2 SYDVKM. Trimming took off 3 bases at V and 1 base at J, with 12 bases between the two ends. CDR3 length: 15 residues. For the CDR3, the DNA is TGTGCCAGCAGTTTTGGTTTCGGTGGGAACACTGAAGCTTTCTTT. Protein: CASSFGFGGNTEAFF. Filled out from reference TRBV28 and TRBJ1-1, the complete variable domain reads DVKVTQSSRYLVKRTGEKVFLECVQDMDHENMFWYRQDPGLGLRLIYFSYDVKMKEKGDIPEGYSVSREKKERFSLILESASTNQTSMYLCASSFGFGGNTEAFFGQGTRLTVV.

The rearrangement uses TRBV5-8 and TRBJ1-2; D perhaps matches TRBD1 (5 bases). The V gene's germline CDR1 is SGHTS and CDR2 YDEGEE. V dropped 5 bases and J dropped 0 bases, with 8 bases sitting between them. This CDR3 is 13 amino acids long. Here the CDR3 reads CASRGGSNYGYTF. CDR3 nucleotides: TGTGCCAGCAGGGGGGGGTCTAACTATGGCTACACCTTC.

V and J are TRBV28 and TRBJ2-7, with D maybe TRBD2 (6 bases). CDR3 length equals 14 residues. V shed 1 base and J shed 2 bases, with 9 bases lying between them. Germline values: CDR1 MDHEN, CDR2 SYDVKM. The CDR3 sequence: CASSLSAGPYEQYF. CDR3 nucleotide sequence: TGTGCCAGCAGTTTATCTGCGGGGCCCTACGAGCAGTACTTC.

The chain joins TRBV7-2 to TRBJ1-1; D not resolved. The CDR3 extends over 15 amino acids. Germline V gene sequence: CDR1 SGHTA, CDR2 FQGNSA. V shed 1 base and J shed 0 bases, with 9 bases lying between them. CDR3 nucleotides: TGTGCCAGCAGCTTAGTCCCGCACATGAACACTGAAGCTTTCTTT. Its protein is CASSLVPHMNTEAFF.

V is TRBV6-5 and J is TRBJ1-5; D gene ambiguous. Trimming pared 2 bases from V and 7 bases from J, leaving 9 bases between. CDR1 MNHEY and CDR2 SVGAGI come from the germline V gene. The CDR3 length is 13 residues. In nucleotides, the CDR3 is TGTGCCAGCAGTTACGCGGAAAGACAGCCCCAGCATTTT. Translated: CASSYAERQPQHF.

Regarding this clone: A read error may account for a junction end that differs from germline. The V gene is TRBV28, the J gene TRBJ1-1; TRBD1 might be the D (5 bases). The germline CDR1 and CDR2 sequences are MDHEN and SYDVKM. CDR3 length equals 15 residues. The CDR3 DNA follows: TGTGCCAGCAGCCGGCGGGAGGGGCTGAACACTGAAACTTTCTTT. Translated: CASSRREGLNTETFF.

This clone was detected only a few times. V usage is TRBV7-8 and J usage is TRBJ2-7; the match to TRBD2 covers 10 bases. Germline V lookup: CDR1 SGHVS, CDR2 FQNEAQ. This CDR3 is 15 amino acids long. The V gene end was trimmed by 6 bases and the J gene end by 0 bases; junction bases not matched to a gene: 5. The CDR3 DNA follows: TGTGCCAGCAGATCGTCTAGCGGGAGCTCCTACGAGCAGTACTTC. It codes for CASRSSSGSSYEQYF.

This clone was recorded only once. J is TRBJ2-5 and V is TRBV15; possible D gene TRBD2, 5 bases. Trimming shortened V by 5 bases and J by 1 base, and 11 bases separated the two germline ends. The CDR3 length is 14 residues. The germline V gene has CDR1 LNHNV and CDR2 YYDKDF (reference sequence). In DNA form, the CDR3 reads TGTGCCACCAGCGGGAGACGTATCCAAGAGACCCAGTACTTC. This encodes CATSGRRIQETQYF.

The rearrangement joins TRBV6-5 to TRBJ1-1; D call uncertain. This CDR3 is 14 amino acids long. In germline, CDR1 is MNHEY, CDR2 SVGAGI. Trimming removed 5 bases at V and 1 base at J, with 11 bases between. The CDR3 protein is CASSLGVGNTEAFF. The CDR3 DNA reads as TGTGCCAGCAGTCTCGGGGTGGGGAACACTGAAGCTTTCTTT.

The chain has TRBV18 and TRBJ2-7; D possibly corresponds to TRBD1 (5 bases). This CDR3 comprises 15 residues. The V end lost 3 bases, the J end lost 0 bases, and 12 bases lay between the germline ends. Germline V lookup: CDR1 KGHSH, CDR2 LQKENI. The CDR3 DNA reads as TGTGCCAGCTCACCTCCAGACAGTTACTCCTACGAGCAGTACTTC. Translating gives CASSPPDSYSYEQYF.

The chain joins TRBV5-8 to TRBJ1-2, with a weak D call TRBD1 (6 bases). Germline V lookup: CDR1 SGHTS, CDR2 YDEGEE. This CDR3 is 15 amino acids long. V lost 3 bases, J lost 1 base, and 13 bases lay in between. CDR3 nucleotides: TGTGCCAGCAGCTGGGGACACAACCTTAACTATGGCTACACCTTC. It yields the protein CASSWGHNLNYGYTF.

The rearrangement links TRBV28 to TRBJ1-6, with 8 bases aligning to TRBD1. V was pared by 6 bases and J by 2 bases, with 27 bases of the junction left unmatched. The CDR3 totals 23 residues. Germline V gene data show CDR1 as MDHEN and CDR2 as SYDVKM. The DNA for the CDR3 is TGTGCCAGCAGAACCCCAACACCCGACAGGGGCATTTCTCCGAGGACCTATAATTCACCCCTCCACTTT. It is translated as CASRTPTPDRGISPRTYNSPLHF.